One T cell receptor beta chain is described in this entry. Its antigen remains unidentified. As for treatment: oral pan-JAK inhibitor, 5-10 mg twice daily. As part of sample collection, lesional scalp punch biopsies and peripheral blood were taken from alopecia areata patients. The data were obtained in a study of CD8+ T cells in alopecia areata. In the study overall: The protocol delivered tofacitinib for 6 to 18 months, then withdrew it for 6 months. Study outcomes and limitations: Many of the expanded lesional clones endured in scalp and blood while on tofacitinib. Expanded CD8+ clones among the top 100, as well as scalp clonality, were significantly decreased by tofacitinib.

Extracted RNA was reverse transcribed, and the resulting cDNA served as sequencing template. Here immunoSEQ multiplex PCR was the method, and the copy in TCRdb shows in-frame clones only, minus some. This table holds about 120,000 clones, 50% to 75% found once. Germline V CDR1 and CDR2: MNHNY, SVGAGI (reference sequence). There are 16 residues in the CDR3. V was clipped by 7 bases and J by 3 bases; unmatched bases: 14. J is TRBJ1-1 and V is TRBV6-6, with TRBD1 matching over 7 bases. Source: CD8+ T cells sorted from blood, taken at week 4, from a patient treated with tofacitinib. This clonotype originated in a human donor with alopecia areata. The CDR3 is CASTLSPQGYDTEAFF. The DNA of the CDR3 is TGTGCCAGCACCCTCTCCCCACAGGGGTACGACACTGAAGCTTTCTTT.